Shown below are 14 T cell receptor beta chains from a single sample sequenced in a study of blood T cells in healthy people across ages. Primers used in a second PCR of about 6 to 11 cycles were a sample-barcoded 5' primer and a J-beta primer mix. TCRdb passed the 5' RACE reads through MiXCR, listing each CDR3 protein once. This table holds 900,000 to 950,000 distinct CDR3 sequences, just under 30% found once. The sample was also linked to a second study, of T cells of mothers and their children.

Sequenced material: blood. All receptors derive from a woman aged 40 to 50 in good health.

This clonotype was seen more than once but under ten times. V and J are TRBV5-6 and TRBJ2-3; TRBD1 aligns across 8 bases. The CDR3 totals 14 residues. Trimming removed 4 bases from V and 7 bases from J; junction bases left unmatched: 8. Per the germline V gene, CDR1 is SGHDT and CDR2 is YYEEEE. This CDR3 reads CASSPQGVTNTQYF. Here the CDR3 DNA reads TGTGCCAGCAGCCCACAGGGGGTAACGAATACGCAGTATTTT.

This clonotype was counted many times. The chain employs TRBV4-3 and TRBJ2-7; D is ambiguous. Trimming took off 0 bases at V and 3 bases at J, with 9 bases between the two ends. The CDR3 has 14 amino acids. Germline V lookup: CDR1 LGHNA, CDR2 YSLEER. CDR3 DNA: TGCGCCAGCAGCCAAGAGTTAGCAGACTACGAGCAGTACTTC. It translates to CASSQELADYEQYF.

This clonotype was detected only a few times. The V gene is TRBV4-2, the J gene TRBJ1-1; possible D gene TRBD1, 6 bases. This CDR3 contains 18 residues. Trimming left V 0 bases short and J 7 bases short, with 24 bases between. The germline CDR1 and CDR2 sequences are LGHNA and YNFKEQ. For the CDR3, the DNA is TGTGCCAGCAGCCAAGATTGGGGGGGGGCGCGTGGCTTGGGTGAAGCTTTCTTT. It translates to CASSQDWGGARGLGEAFF.

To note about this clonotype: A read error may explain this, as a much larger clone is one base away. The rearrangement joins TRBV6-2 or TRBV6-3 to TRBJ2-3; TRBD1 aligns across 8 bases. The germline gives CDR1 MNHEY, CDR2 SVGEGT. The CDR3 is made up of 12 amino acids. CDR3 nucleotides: TGTGCCAGCACCTCCAGGACAGGGACGCGGTATTTT. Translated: CASTSRTGTRYF.

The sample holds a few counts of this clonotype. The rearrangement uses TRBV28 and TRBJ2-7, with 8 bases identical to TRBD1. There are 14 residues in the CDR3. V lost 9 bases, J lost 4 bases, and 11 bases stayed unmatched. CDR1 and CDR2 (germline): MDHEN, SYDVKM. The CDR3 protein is CASAPGQEPYEQYF. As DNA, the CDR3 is TGTGCCAGTGCTCCGGGACAGGAACCTTACGAGCAGTACTTC.

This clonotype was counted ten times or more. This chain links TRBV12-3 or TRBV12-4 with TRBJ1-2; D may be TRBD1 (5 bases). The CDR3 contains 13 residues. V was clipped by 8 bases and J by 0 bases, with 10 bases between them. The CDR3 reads CASGTAANYGYTF. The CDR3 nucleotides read TGTGCCAGCGGGACCGCAGCTAACTATGGCTACACCTTC.

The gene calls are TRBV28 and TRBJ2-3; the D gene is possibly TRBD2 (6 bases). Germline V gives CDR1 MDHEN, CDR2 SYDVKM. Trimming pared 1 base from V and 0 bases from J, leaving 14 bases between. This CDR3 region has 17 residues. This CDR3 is CASSLSGGQLSTDTQYF. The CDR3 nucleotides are TGTGCCAGCAGTTTATCCGGAGGGCAGTTAAGCACAGATACGCAGTATTTT.

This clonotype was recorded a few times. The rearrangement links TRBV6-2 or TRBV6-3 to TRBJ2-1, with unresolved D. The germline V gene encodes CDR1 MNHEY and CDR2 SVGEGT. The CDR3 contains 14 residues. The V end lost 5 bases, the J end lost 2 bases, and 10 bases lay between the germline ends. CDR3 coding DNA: TGTGCCAGCAGTAGCGCCTCGCCCTACAATGAGCAGTTCTTC. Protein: CASSSASPYNEQFF.

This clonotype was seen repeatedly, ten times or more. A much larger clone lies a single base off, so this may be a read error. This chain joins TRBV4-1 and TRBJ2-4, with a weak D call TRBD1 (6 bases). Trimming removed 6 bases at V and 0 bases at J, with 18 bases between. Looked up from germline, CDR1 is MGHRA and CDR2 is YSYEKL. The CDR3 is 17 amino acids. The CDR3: CASSQSMGAEAKNIQYF. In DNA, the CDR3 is TGCGCCAGCAGTCAGTCAATGGGGGCAGAAGCCAAAAACATTCAGTACTTC.

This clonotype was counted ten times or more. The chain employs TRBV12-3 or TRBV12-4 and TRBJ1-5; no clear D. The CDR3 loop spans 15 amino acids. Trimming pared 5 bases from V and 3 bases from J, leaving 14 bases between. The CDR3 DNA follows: TGTGCCAGCAGTCCACGTGGACTGTACAATCAGCCCCAGCATTTT. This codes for CASSPRGLYNQPQHF.

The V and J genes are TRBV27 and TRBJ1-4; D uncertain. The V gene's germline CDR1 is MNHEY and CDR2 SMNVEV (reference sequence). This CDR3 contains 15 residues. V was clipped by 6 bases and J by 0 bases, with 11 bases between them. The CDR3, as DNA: TGTGCCAGCAGGTCCCCGACAACAACTAATGAAAAACTGTTTTTT. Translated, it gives CASRSPTTTNEKLFF.

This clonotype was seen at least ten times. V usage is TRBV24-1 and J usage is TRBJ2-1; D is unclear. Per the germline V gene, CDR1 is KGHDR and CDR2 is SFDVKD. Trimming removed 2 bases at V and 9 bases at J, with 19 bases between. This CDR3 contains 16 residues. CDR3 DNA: TGTGCCACCAGTGATTCTTACCTTGGTGTGACGGGTGAGCAGTTCTTC. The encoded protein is CATSDSYLGVTGEQFF.

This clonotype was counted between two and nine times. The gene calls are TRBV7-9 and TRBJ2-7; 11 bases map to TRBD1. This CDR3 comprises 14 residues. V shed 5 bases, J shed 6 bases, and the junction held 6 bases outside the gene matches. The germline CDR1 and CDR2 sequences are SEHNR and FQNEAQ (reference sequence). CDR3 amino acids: CASSADRGPGEQYF. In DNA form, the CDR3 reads TGTGCCAGCAGCGCGGACAGGGGGCCTGGCGAGCAGTACTTC.

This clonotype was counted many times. The CDR3 DNA reads TGTGCCAGCAGCCCCCGTGGGGGACAGGGGTACGAGCAGTACTTC. Its protein is CASSPRGGQGYEQYF. The genes are TRBV7-9 and TRBJ2-7, with TRBD1 identical over 10 bases. Germline CDR1 is SEHNR and CDR2 is FQNEAQ (reference sequence). The ends lost 5 bases at V and 4 bases at J; junction bases unmatched: 8. This CDR3 is built from 15 residues. The variable domain in full, completed from reference TRBV7-9 and TRBJ2-7, reads DTGVSQNPRHKITKRGQNVTFRCDPISEHNRLYWYRQTLGQGPEFLTYFQNEAQLEKSRLLSDRFSAERPKGSFSTLEIQRTEQGDSAMYLCASSPRGGQGYEQYFGPGTRLTVT.